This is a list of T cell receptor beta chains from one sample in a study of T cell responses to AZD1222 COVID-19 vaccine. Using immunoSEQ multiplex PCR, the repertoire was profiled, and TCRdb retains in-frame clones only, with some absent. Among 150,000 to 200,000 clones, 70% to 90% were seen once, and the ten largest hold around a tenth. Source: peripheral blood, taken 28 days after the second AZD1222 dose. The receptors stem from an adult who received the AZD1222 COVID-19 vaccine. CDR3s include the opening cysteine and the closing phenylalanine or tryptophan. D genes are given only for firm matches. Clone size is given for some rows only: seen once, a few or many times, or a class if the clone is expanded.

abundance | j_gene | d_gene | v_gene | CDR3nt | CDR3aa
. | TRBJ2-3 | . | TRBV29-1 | TGCAGCGTGCCCCGGACAGAGATGGGATTTGGTAGCACAGATACGCAGTATTTT | CSVPRTEMGFGSTDTQYF
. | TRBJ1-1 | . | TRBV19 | TGTGCCAGTAGTCGCGGGAAGGCAGCTATCACGAACACTGAAGCTTTCTTT | CASSRGKAAITNTEAFF
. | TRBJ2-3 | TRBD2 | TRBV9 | TGTGCCAGCAGCGTCCTGAGGCGGGGGGGCAGAGATACGCAGTATTTT | CASSVLRRGGRDTQYF
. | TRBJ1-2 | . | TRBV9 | TGTGCCAGCGGCCCTTATGGCTACACCTTC | CASGPYGYTF
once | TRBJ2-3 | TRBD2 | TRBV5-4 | TGTGCCAGCAGCTTACAGCGGGGGGAGATAGATACGCAGTATTTT | CASSLQRGEIDTQYF
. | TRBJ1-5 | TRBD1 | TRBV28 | TGTGCCAGCAGTTCAATCTTGGGACAGGATAATCAGCCCCAGCATTTT | CASSSILGQDNQPQHF
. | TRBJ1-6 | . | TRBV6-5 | TGTGCCAGCAGTTATTTACGGGACTCACGAAATTCACCCCTCCACTTT | CASSYLRDSRNSPLHF
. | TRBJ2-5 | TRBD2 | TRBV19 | TGTGCCAGTTGTGTAGCGGGGGCCGAGGGGGAGACCCAGTACTTC | CASCVAGAEGETQYF
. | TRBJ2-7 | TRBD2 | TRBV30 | TGTGCCTGGGGTGCGGGGGTGCAGTACTTC | CAWGAGVQYF
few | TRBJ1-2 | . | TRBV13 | TGTGCCAGCAGCTTCCCGTCCCCTGCGGTGGGCTACACCTTC | CASSFPSPAVGYTF
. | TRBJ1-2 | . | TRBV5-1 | TGCGCCAGCAGCCCCAACGAGGGGCGCGGGGGCTACACCTTC | CASSPNEGRGGYTF
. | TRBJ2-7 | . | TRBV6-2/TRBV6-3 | TGTGCCAGCAGTAAGACATTTGCTCGCGGACAAGTCTACGAGCAGTACTTC | CASSKTFARGQVYEQYF
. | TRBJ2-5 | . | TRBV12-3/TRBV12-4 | TGTGCCAGCAGTTTAGGCAGCCCCGGCCAGTACTTC | CASSLGSPGQYF
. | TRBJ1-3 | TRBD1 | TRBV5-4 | TGTGCCAGCAGCCGACAGGGTGTAGACACCATATATTTT | CASSRQGVDTIYF
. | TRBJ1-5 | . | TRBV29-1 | TGCAGCGTTGTCCCGGGCGGCAATCAGCCCCAGCATTTT | CSVVPGGNQPQHF
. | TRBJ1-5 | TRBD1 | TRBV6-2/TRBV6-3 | TGTGCCAGCAGCGACCCGGGACAGGGTTCGCCCCAGCATTTT | CASSDPGQGSPQHF
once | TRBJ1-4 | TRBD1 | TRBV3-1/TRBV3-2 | TGTGCCAGCAGCCAAGATTTACAGGGGCGTTGGGCAACTAATGAAAAACTGTTTTTT | CASSQDLQGRWATNEKLFF
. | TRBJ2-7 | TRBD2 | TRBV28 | TGTGCCAGCTCGGGGGGCGAGCAGTACTTC | CASSGGEQYF
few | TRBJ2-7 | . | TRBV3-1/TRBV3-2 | TGTGCCCCAGCAGGAATGTACGAGCAGTACTTC | CAPAGMYEQYF